This T cell receptor (beta chain) is drawn from a study of cytomegalovirus exposure and HLA in healthy donors. General study findings and limits: The authors excluded some V segments, including TRBV6-2 and TRBV6-3, as indistinguishable.

The CDR3 sequence is 15 residues long. Germline CDR1 and CDR2: MNHNS and SASEGT. Trimming took 1 base from V and 4 from J; bases not matched to a gene: 3. In the PCR, 60 Vbeta and 13 Jbeta primers were used. The protocol was immunoSEQ multiplex PCR, while the TCRdb copy is restricted to in-frame clones and leaves out a portion. The sample yields about 110,000 clones, approximately 79% seen once. About this clone itself: Its antigen remains unidentified.

The sample comprised PBMCs. This receptor was identified in a man in his 60s in good health and CMV-seronegative. J is TRBJ2-3 and V is TRBV6-1; 9 nucleotides match TRBD2. The CDR3 loop reads CASSEGGGGADTQYF. DNA for the CDR3: TGTGCCAGCAGTGAAGGGGGCGGGGGGGCAGATACGCAGTATTTT.